This T cell receptor (beta chain) was observed in a study of blood T cell repertoires in COVID-19. Across the whole study: Sample material is recorded as cDNA or gDNA derived from T cells, B-cell-depleted T cells, or PBMCs.

Germline loops: CDR1 MNHEY, CDR2 SMNVEV (reference sequence). V shed 7 bases and J shed 4 bases, with 13 bases lying between them. CDR3 size: 13 residues. In the authors' workflow: Cell counts per sample came from amplifying reference gene primers. Produced via immunoSEQ multiplex PCR; TCRdb's table is partial and in-frame only. V and J calls plus clone size are reproduced from that table; the DNA served to infer D and trimming. The table lists over 200,000 clones, roughly 89% of them singletons. The rearrangement uses TRBV27 and TRBJ1-2; no reliable D call. Sequenced input: peripheral blood. The receptor was isolated from a man aged 60 to 75 who had recovered from COVID-19. CDR3 nucleotide sequence: TGTGCCAGCAAGGAGGCGACGAGCTATGGCTACACCTTC. It codes for CASKEATSYGYTF.